This T cell receptor (beta chain) came from a study of T cell repertoires in cytomegalovirus infection. This clonotype was observed a single time. Trimming removed 2 bases at V and 2 bases at J, with 14 bases between. The CDR3 runs 16 residues. Per germline, CDR1 MNHEY and CDR2 SVGEGT. TCRdb ran MiXCR on the reads and lists one entry per CDR3 protein. The table includes some 220,000 distinct CDR3 sequences, around 6.4% detected once. The TCR comes from a human donor in good health (CMV status not recorded). Some clones in this sample may be carry-over from other donors' samples. Source material: PBMCs. The chain uses TRBV6-2 or TRBV6-3 and TRBJ2-3; TRBD2 is a possible D gene (6 bases). CDR3 region: CASSYGIADHTDTQYF. CDR3 DNA sequence: TGTGCCAGCAGTTACGGGATAGCGGACCACACAGATACGCAGTATTTT.